This is a list of T cell receptor beta chains from one sample in a study of shared clonotypes between healthy human individuals. Produced via immunoSEQ multiplex PCR; TCRdb's table is partial and in-frame only. The table lists more than 2 million clones, more than 90% of them singletons. Source material: naive CD4+ T cells sorted from blood. Source of these receptors: a man aged 18 to 30 in good health. The conserved cysteine and the conserved F or W are not part of the CDR3 here. D genes are given only for firm matches.

len: 13
d_gene: NA
v_gene: TRBV11-2
j_gene: TRBJ2-3
CDR3aa: ASSPNGIGTDTQY

len: 13
d_gene: NA
v_gene: TRBV19
j_gene: TRBJ1-1
CDR3aa: ASSISGGVNTEAF

len: 12
d_gene: NA
v_gene: TRBV13
j_gene: TRBJ1-1
CDR3aa: ASSLGQKNTEAF

len: 14
d_gene: TRBD1
v_gene: TRBV14
j_gene: TRBJ2-1
CDR3aa: ASSQGGQGRAYEQF

len: 14
d_gene: NA
v_gene: TRBV10-3
j_gene: TRBJ2-6
CDR3aa: AIRPDSISGANVLT

len: 14
d_gene: NA
v_gene: TRBV6-5
j_gene: TRBJ1-4
CDR3aa: ASSWGTGTGPEKLF

len: 11
d_gene: NA
v_gene: TRBV7-2
j_gene: TRBJ1-1
CDR3aa: ASSFYPLAEAF

len: 14
d_gene: NA
v_gene: TRBV28
j_gene: TRBJ2-7
CDR3aa: ASSLVSGTVTYEQY

len: 11
d_gene: TRBD2
v_gene: TRBV5-1
j_gene: TRBJ2-5
CDR3aa: ASSYAGEETQY

len: 13
d_gene: NA
v_gene: TRBV5-1
j_gene: TRBJ2-7
CDR3aa: ASSLGSTGSYEQY